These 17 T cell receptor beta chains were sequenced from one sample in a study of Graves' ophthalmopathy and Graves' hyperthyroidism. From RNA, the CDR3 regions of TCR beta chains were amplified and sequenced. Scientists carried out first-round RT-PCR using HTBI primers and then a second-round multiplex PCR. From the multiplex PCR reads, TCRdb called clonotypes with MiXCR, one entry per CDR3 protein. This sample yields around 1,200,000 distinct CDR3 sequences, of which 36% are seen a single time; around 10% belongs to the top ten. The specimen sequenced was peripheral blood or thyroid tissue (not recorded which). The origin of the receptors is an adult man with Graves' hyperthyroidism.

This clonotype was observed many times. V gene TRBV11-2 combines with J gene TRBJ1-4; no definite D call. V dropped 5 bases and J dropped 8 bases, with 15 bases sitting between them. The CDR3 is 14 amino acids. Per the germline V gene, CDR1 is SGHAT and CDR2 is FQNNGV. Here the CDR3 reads CASSERASGEKLFF. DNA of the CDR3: TGTGCCAGCAGCGAACGTGCCTCGGGGGAAAAACTGTTTTTT.

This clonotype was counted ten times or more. CDR3 protein: CASRPSGQAYEQYF. CDR3 bases: TGTGCCAGCAGGCCCTCGGGACAGGCCTACGAGCAGTACTTC. The rearrangement links TRBV7-9 to TRBJ2-7; 8 nucleotides align to TRBD1. V shed 6 bases and J 2 bases; nucleotides not matched to a gene: 6. The CDR3 runs 14 residues. In germline, CDR1 is SEHNR, CDR2 FQNEAQ (reference sequence).

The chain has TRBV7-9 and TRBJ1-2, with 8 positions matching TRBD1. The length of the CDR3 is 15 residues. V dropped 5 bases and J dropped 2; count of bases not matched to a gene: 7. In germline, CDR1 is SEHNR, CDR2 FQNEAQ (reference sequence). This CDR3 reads CASSQEGDRNYGYTF. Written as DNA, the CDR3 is TGTGCCAGCAGCCAAGAGGGGGACAGGAACTATGGCTACACCTTC.

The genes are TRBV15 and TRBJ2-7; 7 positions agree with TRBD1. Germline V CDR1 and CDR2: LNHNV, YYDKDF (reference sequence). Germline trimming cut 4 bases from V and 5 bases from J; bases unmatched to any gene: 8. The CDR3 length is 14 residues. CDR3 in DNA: TGTGCCACCAGCACCGAGACAGGGAGCAACGAGCAGTACTTC. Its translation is CATSTETGSNEQYF.

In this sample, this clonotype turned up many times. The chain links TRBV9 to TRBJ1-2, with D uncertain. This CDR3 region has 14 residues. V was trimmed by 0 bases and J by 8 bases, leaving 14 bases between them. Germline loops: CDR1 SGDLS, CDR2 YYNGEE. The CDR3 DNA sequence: TGTGCCAGCAGCGTAGAGCAGTGGGTGGGGGGCTACACCTTC. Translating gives CASSVEQWVGGYTF.

CDR3 loop: CSVSDGSRGYTF. In DNA form, the CDR3 reads TGCAGCGTGTCGGACGGGAGTAGGGGCTACACCTTC. The chain links TRBV29-1 to TRBJ1-2; D uncertain. V shed 6 bases and J shed 8 bases, with 16 bases lying between them. Germline V gene sequence: CDR1 SQVTM, CDR2 ANQGSEA. There are 12 residues in the CDR3.

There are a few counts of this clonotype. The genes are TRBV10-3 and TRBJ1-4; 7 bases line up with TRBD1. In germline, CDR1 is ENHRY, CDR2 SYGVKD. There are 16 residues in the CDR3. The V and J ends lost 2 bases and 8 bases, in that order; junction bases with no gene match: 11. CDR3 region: CAISEVPGQSREKLFF. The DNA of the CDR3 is TGTGCCATCAGTGAGGTCCCGGGACAGTCAAGAGAAAAACTGTTTTTT.

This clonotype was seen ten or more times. In nucleotides, the CDR3 is TGTGCCACCAACAGGGACAGTGGGGGTCAGCCCCAGCATTTT. Translated: CATNRDSGGQPQHF. The V and J genes are TRBV15 and TRBJ1-5; 7 bases line up with TRBD1. The germline V gene encodes CDR1 LNHNV and CDR2 YYDKDF (reference sequence). After removal of 7 bases from V and 6 bases from J, the junction contained 9 bases not matched to a gene. This CDR3 is 14 amino acids long.

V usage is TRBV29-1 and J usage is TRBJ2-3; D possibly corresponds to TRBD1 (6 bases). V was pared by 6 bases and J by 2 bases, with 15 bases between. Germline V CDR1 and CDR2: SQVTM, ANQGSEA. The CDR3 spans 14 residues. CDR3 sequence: CSVMTGRFTDTQYF. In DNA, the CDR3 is TGCAGCGTGATGACAGGTCGGTTCACAGATACGCAGTATTTT.

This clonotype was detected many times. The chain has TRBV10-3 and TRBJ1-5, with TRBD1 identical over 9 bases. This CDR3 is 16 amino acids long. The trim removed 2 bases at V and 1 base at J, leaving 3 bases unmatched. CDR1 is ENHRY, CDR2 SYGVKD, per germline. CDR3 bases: TGTGCCATCAGTGAGACAGGGGGCTGGAGCAATCAGCCCCAGCATTTT. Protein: CAISETGGWSNQPQHF.

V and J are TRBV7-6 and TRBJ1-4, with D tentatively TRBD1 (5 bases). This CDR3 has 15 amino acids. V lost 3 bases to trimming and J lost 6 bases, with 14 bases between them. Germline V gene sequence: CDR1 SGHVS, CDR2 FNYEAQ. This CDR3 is CASSLAGTDYEKLFF. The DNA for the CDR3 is TGTGCCAGCAGCTTGGCCGGGACGGATTATGAAAAACTGTTTTTT.

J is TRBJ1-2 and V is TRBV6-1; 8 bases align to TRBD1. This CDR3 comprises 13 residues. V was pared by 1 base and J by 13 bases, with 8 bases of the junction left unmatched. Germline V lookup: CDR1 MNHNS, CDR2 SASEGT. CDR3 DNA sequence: TGTGCCAGCAGTGAAGGGAGACAGGGGTCGGTCACCTTC. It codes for CASSEGRQGSVTF.

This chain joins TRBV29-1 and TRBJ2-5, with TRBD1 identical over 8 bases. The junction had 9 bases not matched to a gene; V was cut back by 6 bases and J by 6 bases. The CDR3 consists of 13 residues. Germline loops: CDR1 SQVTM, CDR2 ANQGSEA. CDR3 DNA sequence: TGCAGCGTGCGGACAGGGCGTGTGCAGACCCAGTACTTC. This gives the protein CSVRTGRVQTQYF. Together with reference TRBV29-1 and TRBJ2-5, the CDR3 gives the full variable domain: SAVISQKPSRDICQRGTSLTIQCQVDSQVTMMFWYRQQPGQSLTLIATANQGSEATYESGFVIDKFPISRPNLTFSTLTVSNMSPEDSSIYLCSVRTGRVQTQYFGPGTRLLVL.

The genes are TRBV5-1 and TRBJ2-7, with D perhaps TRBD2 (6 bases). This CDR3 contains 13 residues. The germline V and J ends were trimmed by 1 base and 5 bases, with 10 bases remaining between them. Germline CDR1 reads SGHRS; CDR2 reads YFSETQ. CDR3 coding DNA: TGCGCCAGCAGCTTGTTGGAGGGCCACGAGCAGTACTTC. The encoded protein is CASSLLEGHEQYF.

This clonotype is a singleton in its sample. The CDR3: CASSWNGRATDTQYF. CDR3 nucleotide sequence: TGCGCCAGCAGCTGGAACGGGAGGGCCACAGATACGCAGTATTTT. The chain is built from TRBV5-1 and TRBJ2-3, with 8 nucleotides matching TRBD2. J lost 2 bases, V lost 3 bases, and 5 bases had no gene match. Germline loops: CDR1 SGHRS, CDR2 YFSETQ. This CDR3 is built from 15 residues.

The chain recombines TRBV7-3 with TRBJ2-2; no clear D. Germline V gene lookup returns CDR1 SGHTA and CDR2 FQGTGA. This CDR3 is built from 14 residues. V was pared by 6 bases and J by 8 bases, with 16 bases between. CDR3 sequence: CASSLAVQVGELFF. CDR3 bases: TGTGCCAGCAGTTTGGCGGTCCAGGTGGGGGAGCTGTTTTTT.

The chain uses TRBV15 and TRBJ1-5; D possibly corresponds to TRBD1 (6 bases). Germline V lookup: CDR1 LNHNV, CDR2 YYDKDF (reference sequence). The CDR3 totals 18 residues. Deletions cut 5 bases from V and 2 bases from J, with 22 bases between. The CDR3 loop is CATSVLPTGGLGNQPQHF. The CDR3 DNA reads TGTGCCACCAGCGTCCTACCCACGGGGGGGCTTGGCAATCAGCCCCAGCATTTT. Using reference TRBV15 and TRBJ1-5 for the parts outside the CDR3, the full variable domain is DAMVIQNPRYQVTQFGKPVTLSCSQTLNHNVMYWYQQKSSQAPKLLFHYYDKDFNNEADTPDNFQSRRPNTSFCFLDIRSPGLGDTAMYLCATSVLPTGGLGNQPQHFGDGTRLSIL.